The source of this T cell receptor beta chain is a study of blood T cell repertoires in COVID-19. At the level of the study: Samples of COVID-19 (acute and convalescent) were obtained from the United States, Italy and Spain. PBMCs, B-cell-depleted T cells, or T cells provided the cDNA or gDNA that made up the material.

V lost 6 bases and J lost 5, with 17 bases in between. The CDR3 has 14 residues. Per germline, CDR1 MDHEN and CDR2 SYDVKM. Per the original data handling: Amplification from reference gene primers served as the basis for estimated nucleated cell counts. This table comes from immunoSEQ multiplex PCR, and its TCRdb copy is limited to in-frame clones, with some not included. V, J and clone size were drawn from that table, and D and trimming were deduced from the DNA. The table shows about 190,000 clones, with about 88% occurring only once. The chain couples TRBV28 to TRBJ2-7; the D is unclear. This TCR was sampled from a man aged 25 to 40 with acute or convalescent COVID-19. Specimen: peripheral blood. CDR3 residues: CASSRYGVPHEQYF. DNA of the CDR3: TGTGCCAGCAGCCGCTACGGTGTTCCCCACGAGCAGTACTTC.